The rows below give T cell receptor beta chains drawn from one sample of a study of early T cells in non-severe SARS-CoV-2 infection. TCRdb reanalysed the 5' RACE reads using MiXCR and keeps one entry per CDR3 protein. The table includes tens of thousands of distinct CDR3 sequences, about 12% detected once. The source material was whole blood. All receptors derive from an adult who was a healthcare worker with PCR-confirmed SARS-CoV-2 infection or an uninfected control (not recorded which). CDR3s include the opening cysteine and the closing phenylalanine or tryptophan. Fields, in order: J gene, V gene, clone size, D gene, CDR3 protein, CDR3 DNA. D genes are given only for firm matches. Size values are once, few and many counts, or a class for expanded clones, and some rows have none.

TRBJ2-1 | TRBV6-2/TRBV6-3 | few | - | CASSYPLDGEGHEQFF | TGTGCCAGCAGTTACCCCCTGGATGGGGAAGGCCATGAGCAGTTCTTC
TRBJ2-7 | TRBV29-1 | many | - | CSVEPEGSSYEQYF | TGCAGCGTTGAGCCTGAGGGGAGCTCCTACGAGCAGTACTTC
TRBJ2-7 | TRBV2 | many | TRBD2 | CASNLRTSGSEQYF | TGTGCCAGCAACCTGAGGACTAGCGGGAGCGAGCAGTACTTC
TRBJ2-7 | TRBV11-3 | - | - | CASSLGPGSRNEQYF | TGTGCCAGCAGCTTAGGGCCAGGGAGTAGGAACGAGCAGTACTTC
TRBJ2-7 | TRBV19 | - | TRBD1 | CASSTTGGLNEQYF | TGTGCCAGTAGTACGACAGGGGGCCTGAACGAGCAGTACTTC
TRBJ2-1 | TRBV5-4 | many | - | CASSSPGTSNEQFF | TGTGCCAGCAGCTCCCCCGGGACTTCCAATGAGCAGTTCTTC
TRBJ2-5 | TRBV7-9 | - | - | CASSLGAGSQETQYF | TGTGCCAGCAGCTTAGGAGCGGGCTCCCAAGAGACCCAGTACTTC
TRBJ2-7 | TRBV7-2 | few | - | CASGLGPEQYF | TGTGCCAGCGGACTGGGACCGGAGCAGTACTTC
TRBJ1-4 | TRBV5-4 | once | TRBD1 | CASSSGQGKNEKLFF | TGTGCCAGCAGCTCGGGACAGGGGAAAAATGAAAAACTGTTTTTT
TRBJ2-3 | TRBV29-1 | few | TRBD2 | CSVARLAGGADTQYF | TGCAGCGTTGCCCGACTAGCGGGAGGGGCAGATACGCAGTATTTT
TRBJ2-3 | TRBV5-1 | - | - | CASSLGPRRADTQYF | TGCGCCAGCAGCTTGGGTCCCCGGCGAGCAGATACGCAGTATTTT
TRBJ1-2 | TRBV28 | few | - | CASSKGHGYTF | TGTGCCAGCAGTAAGGGCCATGGCTACACCTTC
TRBJ2-7 | TRBV6-1 | - | TRBD1 | CASRQGQGHEQYF | TGTGCCAGCAGACAAGGACAGGGACACGAGCAGTACTTC
TRBJ2-7 | TRBV20-1 | few | - | CSAHNQGSSYEQYF | TGCAGTGCTCACAATCAGGGGAGCTCCTACGAGCAGTACTTC
TRBJ2-3 | TRBV7-8 | - | - | CASSLFTGGTDTQYF | TGTGCCAGCAGCCTTTTTACGGGTGGCACAGATACGCAGTATTTT
TRBJ2-7 | TRBV29-1 | many | TRBD1 | CSVDGDSPYEQYF | TGCAGCGTTGATGGGGACAGCCCCTACGAGCAGTACTTC
TRBJ2-1 | TRBV19 | few | - | CASSQTAKAYNEQFF | TGTGCCAGTAGTCAGACTGCAAAAGCCTACAATGAGCAGTTCTTC
TRBJ1-1 | TRBV6-2/TRBV6-3 | - | - | CASIQGTEAFF | TGTGCCAGCATCCAGGGGACTGAAGCTTTCTTT
TRBJ2-2 | TRBV19 | many | - | CASSIKYTGELFF | TGTGCCAGTAGTATAAAGTACACCGGGGAGCTGTTTTTT
TRBJ2-7 | TRBV11-3 | few | - | CASSRTARNEQYF | TGTGCCAGCAGCAGGACAGCTCGAAACGAGCAGTACTTC
TRBJ2-7 | TRBV18 | few | - | CASSPSSTYEQYF | TGTGCCAGCTCACCATCGTCAACCTACGAGCAGTACTTC
TRBJ2-3 | TRBV6-1 | few | - | CASSPQGTDTQYF | TGTGCCAGCAGCCCCCAGGGCACAGATACGCAGTATTTT
TRBJ2-2 | TRBV12-3/TRBV12-4 | many | - | CASKKGPTWTGELFF | TGTGCCAGCAAAAAGGGGCCTACGTGGACCGGGGAGCTGTTTTTT
TRBJ1-5 | TRBV7-3 | few | TRBD1 | CASSLTGDGNQPQHF | TGTGCCAGCAGCTTGACAGGGGATGGCAATCAGCCCCAGCATTTT
TRBJ2-2 | TRBV7-2 | - | - | CASSLGALELFF | TGTGCCAGCAGCTTAGGGGCCCTTGAGCTGTTTTTT
TRBJ1-1 | TRBV28 | few | - | CASSYTASGAFF | TGTGCCAGCAGTTACACAGCGTCAGGAGCTTTCTTT
TRBJ1-5 | TRBV2 | many | - | CASSEEQGRGNQPQHF | TGTGCCAGCAGTGAAGAACAGGGCAGGGGCAATCAGCCCCAGCATTTT
TRBJ2-5 | TRBV7-6 | few | TRBD2 | CASSLGSGGLQETQYF | TGTGCCAGCAGCTTAGGGTCGGGAGGGCTTCAAGAGACCCAGTACTTC
TRBJ2-7 | TRBV5-5 | - | - | CASSLEISAAYEQYF | TGTGCCAGCAGCTTGGAAATTAGCGCAGCCTACGAGCAGTACTTC
TRBJ2-1 | TRBV6-2/TRBV6-3 | few | TRBD2 | CASTLDGRAGGEQFF | TGTGCCAGCACCCTTGACGGGAGGGCCGGGGGAGAGCAGTTCTTC
TRBJ2-7 | TRBV11-2 | many | - | CASSLPAYEQYF | TGTGCCAGCAGCTTACCGGCCTACGAGCAGTACTTC
TRBJ1-5 | TRBV5-1 | many | - | CASSRDPNQPQHF | TGCGCCAGCAGCCGGGACCCCAATCAGCCCCAGCATTTT
TRBJ1-3 | TRBV29-1 | - | - | CSVGQSSGNTIYF | TGCAGCGTTGGACAGAGCTCTGGAAACACCATATATTTT
TRBJ2-4 | TRBV29-1 | - | TRBD1 | CSVYTGAAKNIQYF | TGCAGCGTTTATACAGGGGCGGCCAAAAACATTCAGTACTTC
TRBJ1-2 | TRBV28 | few | TRBD1 | CASSSSNRQGGYGYTF | TGTGCCAGCAGTTCCTCTAACCGACAGGGCGGCTATGGCTACACCTTC
TRBJ2-1 | TRBV19 | many | - | CASSPPTGLDEQFF | TGTGCCAGTAGCCCCCCGACGGGTCTGGATGAGCAGTTCTTC
TRBJ2-3 | TRBV7-9 | few | TRBD2 | CASSRQLAGGSTDTQYF | TGTGCCAGCAGCCGCCAACTAGCGGGAGGGTCCACAGATACGCAGTATTTT
TRBJ2-2 | TRBV5-1 | many | - | CASSYGTGNTGELFF | TGCGCCAGCAGCTACGGGACCGGGAACACCGGGGAGCTGTTTTTT
TRBJ2-2 | TRBV20-1 | many | - | CSASILATGGELFF | TGCAGTGCTAGTATCCTAGCGACGGGCGGGGAGCTGTTTTTT
TRBJ2-3 | TRBV18 | - | - | CASSPPSGGRRTDTQYF | TGTGCCAGCTCACCACCGTCGGGGGGCAGGAGAACAGATACGCAGTATTTT
TRBJ2-1 | TRBV6-6 | many | TRBD2 | CASTLTGTSKNEQFF | TGTGCCAGCACGCTCACCGGGACTAGCAAGAATGAGCAGTTCTTC
TRBJ2-3 | TRBV7-2 | few | - | CASSLARAAQATQYF | TGTGCCAGCAGCTTAGCGAGGGCAGCCCAAGCTACGCAGTATTTT
TRBJ1-1 | TRBV20-1 | - | TRBD1 | CSARDRGTEAFF | TGCAGTGCTAGAGACAGGGGGACTGAAGCTTTCTTT
TRBJ2-3 | TRBV9 | few | TRBD2 | CASSVAGTSGRSNTQYF | TGTGCCAGCAGCGTAGCTGGGACTAGCGGGAGGAGTAATACGCAGTATTTT
TRBJ2-7 | TRBV21-1 | - | - | CASSKLGGNTSYEQYF | TGTGCCAGCAGCAAACTTGGAGGAAACACCTCCTACGAGCAGTACTTC
TRBJ2-5 | TRBV28 | many | - | CASSDVTQYF | TGTGCCAGCAGTGACGTGACCCAGTACTTC
TRBJ1-1 | TRBV28 | - | - | CASSFRGRTFF | TGTGCCAGCAGTTTTCGAGGGCGGACTTTCTTT
TRBJ2-1 | TRBV6-5 | once | TRBD2 | CASSFLAGGIYNEQFF | TGTGCCAGCAGTTTCTTAGCGGGAGGGATTTACAATGAGCAGTTCTTC
TRBJ2-7 | TRBV7-8 | few | - | CASSPLDAPYEQYF | TGTGCCAGCAGCCCCCTGGACGCACCCTACGAGCAGTACTTC
TRBJ1-2 | TRBV2 | many | TRBD1 | CASSVLGQTISNYGYTF | TGTGCCAGCAGTGTTTTGGGACAGACTATCTCTAACTATGGCTACACCTTC
TRBJ2-7 | TRBV6-2/TRBV6-3 | many | - | CASSLISSPYEQYF | TGTGCCAGCAGCCTGATCTCGTCCCCCTACGAGCAGTACTTC
TRBJ2-1 | TRBV6-2/TRBV6-3 | - | - | CASSYSGGGGLSYNEQFF | TGTGCCAGCAGTTACTCCGGAGGTGGCGGTCTCTCCTACAATGAGCAGTTCTTC
TRBJ1-1 | TRBV28 | - | - | CASRPGRMNTEAFF | TGTGCCAGCCGACCGGGACGGATGAACACTGAAGCTTTCTTT